These T cell receptor beta chains were read from a single sample in a study of cytotoxic CD8 clonotypes in ibrutinib-treated CLL. The assay was immunoSEQ multiplex PCR, and TCRdb's table has in-frame clones only and misses some. The data show around 160,000 clones, around 84% seen once. The sequencing here drew on PBMCs, taken after 12 months of ibrutinib treatment. The receptors shown here come from a human donor with chronic lymphocytic leukemia. Each CDR3 is given with its conserved first and last residue. The D gene is left open where the match is weak. Rows may omit the clone size; those that give it use once, few, many or a size class.

cdr3_nt,cdr3_aa,j_call,clone_size,v_call,d_call
TGTGCCAGCAGCCATTGGGGGAGGGCGAACACCGGGGAGCTGTTTTTT,CASSHWGRANTGELFF,TRBJ2-2,-,TRBV7-6,TRBD2
TGTGCCAGCAGCTTATCGGGCGATGAGCAGTTCTTC,CASSLSGDEQFF,TRBJ2-1,-,TRBV11-3,-
TGTGCCAGTAGCTTAGCGGGAGGGCCGACTGGCACAGATACGCAGTATTTT,CASSLAGGPTGTDTQYF,TRBJ2-3,-,TRBV19,TRBD2
TGTGCCAGCTCACCAGTTACAGGGCTGGGAAACACCATATATTTT,CASSPVTGLGNTIYF,TRBJ1-3,-,TRBV18,-
TGTGCCAGCAGCTTGAGGACAAGCACAGATACGCAGTATTTT,CASSLRTSTDTQYF,TRBJ2-3,-,TRBV11-3,-
TGTGCCAGCAAATTTGACGGGGGCCCCTGGGGCAATCAGCCCCAGCATTTT,CASKFDGGPWGNQPQHF,TRBJ1-5,-,TRBV2,-
TGTGCCAGCAGCTTAACGGCACAGGGGTTCTTCCAGCCCCAGCATTTT,CASSLTAQGFFQPQHF,TRBJ1-5,-,TRBV7-2,TRBD1
TGTGCCAGCAGTCTCGGGGCGCAGGGGGCGCGGTATGGCTACACCTTC,CASSLGAQGARYGYTF,TRBJ1-2,-,TRBV28,TRBD1
TGTGCCAGCGATACTAGCGGGAGGGCCTTGGGGGAGCTGTTTTTT,CASDTSGRALGELFF,TRBJ2-2,-,TRBV6-1,TRBD2
TGTGCCAGCAGCATAATTGGGTCGGCAGGGCAAACCTATGGCTACACCTTC,CASSIIGSAGQTYGYTF,TRBJ1-2,-,TRBV28,-
TGTGCCAGCAGGGGGGGGGCCCCCCTCAAGCAGTACTTC,CASRGGAPLKQYF,TRBJ2-7,-,TRBV6-1,-
TGTGCCAGCAGAACGGTCTACGAGCAGTACTTC,CASRTVYEQYF,TRBJ2-7,-,TRBV6-5,-
TGCAGCGTTGTCGACAGGGGCTTATCGAACACTGAAGCTTTCTTT,CSVVDRGLSNTEAFF,TRBJ1-1,-,TRBV29-1,TRBD1
TGTGCCAGTAGAATCGGGACATCGAGCTCCTATAATTCACCCCTCCACTTT,CASRIGTSSSYNSPLHF,TRBJ1-6,-,TRBV19,-
TGCGCCAGCAGCTTGAATATCGGCTCGAACACTGAAGCTTTCTTT,CASSLNIGSNTEAFF,TRBJ1-1,-,TRBV5-1,-
TGTGCCACCTTGGGGGCAGGGCGCACTGAAGCTTTCTTT,CATLGAGRTEAFF,TRBJ1-1,few,TRBV27,-
TGCAGCGTTGGGGACGGGGACGAGCAGTACTTC,CSVGDGDEQYF,TRBJ2-7,-,TRBV29-1,-
TGTGCCAGCAGTGATATAGGGGGTCACGAGCAGTACTTC,CASSDIGGHEQYF,TRBJ2-7,-,TRBV25-1,-
TGTGCCGTCCGGACAGGTATGAACACTGAAGCTTTCTTT,CAVRTGMNTEAFF,TRBJ1-1,few,TRBV10-3,TRBD1
TGTGCCAGCTCACGATCGGCCCCAGGATTGAACACTGAAGCTTTCTTT,CASSRSAPGLNTEAFF,TRBJ1-1,-,TRBV18,-
TGCAGCGTGGGTAACACCGGGGAGCTGTTTTTT,CSVGNTGELFF,TRBJ2-2,-,TRBV29-1,-
TGTGCCATCAGAAATTCAGGGGGGCACTACAATGAGCAGTTCTTC,CAIRNSGGHYNEQFF,TRBJ2-1,-,TRBV10-3,-
TGCGCCAGCAGCTTGGTAACCAGGTGGAATTCACCCCTCCACTTT,CASSLVTRWNSPLHF,TRBJ1-6,-,TRBV5-1,-
TGTGCCAGTAGTTTCCAGCGGGGGCAAGAGACCCAGTACTTC,CASSFQRGQETQYF,TRBJ2-5,-,TRBV19,TRBD2
TGTGCCAGCAGCCATGGGGGGTCAGGGGTAGTCGTAAGTGGAGCTTTCTTT,CASSHGGSGVVVSGAFF,TRBJ1-1,-,TRBV7-9,-
TGCGCCAGCAGCCAGCAAATACCGGGACAGGGGGGGAGAGGCTACACCTTC,CASSQQIPGQGGRGYTF,TRBJ1-2,-,TRBV4-1,TRBD1
TGTGCCAGCAGCCAGGCTCTAGCGGGGGGCTCCTACAATGAGCAGTTCTTC,CASSQALAGGSYNEQFF,TRBJ2-1,-,TRBV7-2,TRBD2
TGTGCCAGCAGCGACTACAGTACAATGAAGCAGTTCTTC,CASSDYSTMKQFF,TRBJ2-1,-,TRBV5-6,-
TGTGCCAGCAGCTTCGGGACAGGGCATCCCGAGCAGTACTTC,CASSFGTGHPEQYF,TRBJ2-7,-,TRBV4-2,TRBD1
TGTGCCAGCAGTTACTCGAGCAGGGATGGAACTGAAGCTTTCTTT,CASSYSSRDGTEAFF,TRBJ1-1,-,TRBV6-5,-
TGTGCCAGCGGCTCACAGGGGGCGTACAATCAGCCCCAGCATTTT,CASGSQGAYNQPQHF,TRBJ1-5,-,TRBV2,TRBD1
TGTGCCAGCAGCTTAGATGGGACCCCTAGGTCACCCCTCCACTTT,CASSLDGTPRSPLHF,TRBJ1-6,-,TRBV7-2,-
TGCAGTGCAGCCCTCAACGGGGAGCTGTTTTTT,CSAALNGELFF,TRBJ2-2,few,TRBV20-1,-
TGTGCCAGCAGTGCCATCGGACAGGCACACCGGGATGAGCAGTTCTTC,CASSAIGQAHRDEQFF,TRBJ2-1,-,TRBV28,TRBD1
TGTGCCAGCAGCCATACTCGGGGGTTGGGAGGAACGGCAACTAATGAAAAACTGTTTTTT,CASSHTRGLGGTATNEKLFF,TRBJ1-4,-,TRBV5-4,-
TGTGCCAGCAGTTTAAAACCTCCGAGACAGGGGGGGAATGAGCAGTTCTTC,CASSLKPPRQGGNEQFF,TRBJ2-1,-,TRBV27,TRBD1
TGTGCCAGCAGGTTAGCAGATACGCAGTATTTT,CASRLADTQYF,TRBJ2-3,-,TRBV4-2,-
TGTGCCAGCAGCCAAGATAGGGATCTGAGCAATCAGCCCCAGCATTTT,CASSQDRDLSNQPQHF,TRBJ1-5,-,TRBV4-2,-